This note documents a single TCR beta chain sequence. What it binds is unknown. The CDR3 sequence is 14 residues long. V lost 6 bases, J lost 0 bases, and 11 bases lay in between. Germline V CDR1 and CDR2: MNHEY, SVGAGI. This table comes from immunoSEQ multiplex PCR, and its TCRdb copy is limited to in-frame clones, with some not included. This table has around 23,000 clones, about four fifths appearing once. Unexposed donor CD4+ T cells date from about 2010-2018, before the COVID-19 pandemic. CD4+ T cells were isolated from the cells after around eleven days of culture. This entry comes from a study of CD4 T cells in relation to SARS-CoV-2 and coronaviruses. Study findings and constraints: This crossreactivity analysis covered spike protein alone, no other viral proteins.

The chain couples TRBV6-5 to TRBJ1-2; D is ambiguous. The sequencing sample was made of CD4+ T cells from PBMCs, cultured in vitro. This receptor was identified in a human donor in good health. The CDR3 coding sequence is TGTGCCAGCAGGGGCGGGAACCCTAACTATGGCTACACCTTC. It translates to CASRGGNPNYGYTF.